This entry lists 24 T cell receptor beta chains sequenced from one sample in a study of Graves' ophthalmopathy and Graves' hyperthyroidism. For repertoire sequencing, the TCR beta CDR3 regions were amplified from RNA transcripts. The first-round RT-PCR employed HTBI primers together with the Qiagen OneStep RT-PCR kit. A multiplex PCR was then performed as the second round. TCRdb reanalysed the multiplex PCR reads using MiXCR and keeps one entry per CDR3 protein. This table has around 600,000 distinct CDR3 sequences, 35% to 50% appearing once. Specimen: peripheral blood. Receptors originate from an adult man with Graves' ophthalmopathy.

The chain combines TRBV19 with TRBJ2-5; 8 nucleotides agree with TRBD1. From germline, CDR1 is LNHDA and CDR2 SQIVND (reference sequence). The CDR3 spans 12 residues. V trimming: 4 bases; J trimming: 10 bases; junction bases outside the gene matches: 5. CDR3 DNA: TGTGCCAGTAGTAGGGAGGACAGGGACCAGTACTTC. Translating gives CASSREDRDQYF.

This clonotype was detected once. The V gene is TRBV29-1, the J gene TRBJ2-5; 12 positions match TRBD2. The CDR3 is 14 amino acids. Germline V lookup: CDR1 SQVTM, CDR2 ANQGSEA. V lost 3 bases and J lost 3; bases outside the gene matches: 2. The CDR3 nucleotides are TGCAGCGTTGACCCTAGCGGGAGGGAAGAGACCCAGTACTTC. Translated, it gives CSVDPSGREETQYF.

This chain joins TRBV5-1 and TRBJ1-4; 9 nucleotides align to TRBD1. The V gene end was trimmed by 4 bases and the J gene end by 8 bases; junction bases not matched to a gene: 9. The CDR3 is 15 amino acids. The germline CDR1 and CDR2 sequences are SGHRS and YFSETQ. CDR3 DNA sequence: TGCGCCAGCAGCCTAAACAGGGGGCGCTTCGAAAAACTGTTTTTT. Its translation: CASSLNRGRFEKLFF.

The chain employs TRBV7-2 and TRBJ2-2, with D maybe TRBD2 (5 bases). The CDR3 is 14 residues long. Trimming pared 5 bases from V and 8 bases from J, leaving 15 bases between. In germline, CDR1 is SGHTA, CDR2 FQGNSA. In DNA form, the CDR3 reads TGTGCCAGCAGCCGCCCGCTGGTAGCGGGGGAGCTGTTTTTT. Its protein product is CASSRPLVAGELFF.

The rearrangement uses TRBV10-3 and TRBJ1-5, with D unclear. Trimming pared 5 bases from V and 5 bases from J, leaving 16 bases between. The CDR3 is 15 residues long. The V gene's germline CDR1 is ENHRY and CDR2 SYGVKD. The CDR3 protein is CAISTREIGDQPQHF. The CDR3 DNA sequence: TGTGCCATCAGTACCCGTGAAATCGGCGATCAGCCCCAGCATTTT.

As for this clonotype: It may be a read error: a sequence one base away is much more abundant. The rearrangement links TRBV19 to TRBJ1-6; D gene unclear. This CDR3 has 14 amino acids. Germline V CDR1 and CDR2: LNHDA, SQIVND (reference sequence). V dropped 5 bases and J dropped 3 bases, with 8 bases sitting between them. CDR3 sequence reads: CASSGEGYNSPLHF. In nucleotides, the CDR3 is TGTGCCAGTAGTGGGGAGGGCTATAATTCACCCCTCCACTTT.

V gene TRBV29-1 combines with J gene TRBJ1-1; D might be TRBD1 (5 bases). From germline, CDR1 is SQVTM and CDR2 ANQGSEA. V was clipped by 2 bases and J by 6 bases, with 16 bases between them. The CDR3 is 14 amino acids. CDR3 bases: TGCAGCGTTGAATCTAGGGGCGGCTATTCTGAAGCTTTCTTT. This translates into CSVESRGGYSEAFF.

The chain uses TRBV25-1 and TRBJ1-1; 7 nucleotides agree with TRBD1. CDR3 size: 14 residues. Germline V CDR1 and CDR2: MGHDK, SYGVNS. After removal of 5 bases from V and 6 bases from J, the junction contained 9 bases not matched to a gene. CDR3 residues: CASSPTGMRAEAFF. The CDR3 DNA follows: TGTGCCAGCAGTCCGACAGGGATGAGGGCTGAAGCTTTCTTT.

This clonotype was counted ten times or more. V gene TRBV15 combines with J gene TRBJ1-1; possibly TRBD1 for D (5 bases). V was trimmed by 3 bases and J by 5 bases, leaving 13 bases between them. CDR1 LNHNV and CDR2 YYDKDF come from the germline V gene (reference sequence). The CDR3 is made up of 14 amino acids. CDR3 sequence (DNA): TGTGCCACCAGCAGTGGGGGTGGGCTGACTGAAGCTTTCTTT. Translation: CATSSGGGLTEAFF.

In this sample, this clonotype turned up many times. The rearrangement joins TRBV29-1 to TRBJ1-1; D may be TRBD1 (5 bases). The length of the CDR3 is 13 residues. Germline lookup yields CDR1 SQVTM and CDR2 ANQGSEA. Trimming removed 7 bases from V and 0 bases from J, with 12 bases in between. The CDR3 loop reads CSGMDTMNTEAFF. The DNA of the CDR3 is TGCAGCGGTATGGACACCATGAACACTGAAGCTTTCTTT.

In this sample, this clonotype turned up many times. The chain employs TRBV10-3 and TRBJ2-7, with D perhaps matching TRBD1 or TRBD2 (5 bases each). V was pared by 6 bases and J by 4 bases, with 16 bases between. The CDR3 loop spans 14 amino acids. Germline-derived CDR1 and CDR2 are ENHRY and SYGVKD. CDR3 protein: CAIRNRDAGYEQYF. The CDR3 DNA sequence: TGTGCCATCAGGAACCGGGACGCAGGATACGAGCAGTACTTC.

Many counts were recorded for this clonotype. The V and J genes are TRBV12-3 or TRBV12-4 and TRBJ2-5; D not certain. The CDR3 has 14 amino acids. Trimming stripped 3 bases from V and 7 bases from J, with 15 bases between. The CDR3 here is CASSFGALAGTQYF. The CDR3 DNA reads as TGTGCCAGCAGTTTTGGCGCGCTGGCCGGGACCCAGTACTTC.

The V and J genes are TRBV25-1 and TRBJ1-1, with 8 bases lining up with TRBD1. J was trimmed by 3 bases and V by 8 bases; bases with no gene match: 11. The CDR3 has 15 residues. The germline V gene encodes CDR1 MGHDK and CDR2 SYGVNS. CDR3 sequence: CASSSRQGWHTEAFF. CDR3 nucleotide sequence: TGTGCCAGCTCATCGAGACAGGGGTGGCACACTGAAGCTTTCTTT.

The rearrangement uses TRBV5-1 and TRBJ1-1; possibly TRBD1 for D (5 bases). The CDR3 covers 16 residues. The V end was cut by 0 bases, the J end by 1 base, with 13 bases between. CDR1 SGHRS and CDR2 YFSETQ come from the germline V gene. The DNA for the CDR3 is TGCGCCAGCAGCTTGGTTTCGCAGGGTCAGAACACTGAAGCTTTCTTT. This sequence encodes CASSLVSQGQNTEAFF.

This clonotype was observed a few times. CDR3 loop: CASSSRGRGETEAFF. CDR3 in DNA: TGTGCCAGCAGCTCCCGGGGGAGGGGAGAGACTGAAGCTTTCTTT. The rearrangement uses TRBV7-9 and TRBJ1-1; tentative D call: TRBD1 (5 bases). In germline, CDR1 is SEHNR, CDR2 FQNEAQ (reference sequence). V was pared by 4 bases and J by 5 bases, with 17 bases between. The CDR3 is 15 residues long. The whole variable domain, remainder taken from reference TRBV7-9 and TRBJ1-1, is DTGVSQNPRHKITKRGQNVTFRCDPISEHNRLYWYRQTLGQGPEFLTYFQNEAQLEKSRLLSDRFSAERPKGSFSTLEIQRTEQGDSAMYLCASSSRGRGETEAFFGQGTRLTVV.

To note about this clonotype: This could be a read error, since a much larger clone is one nucleotide away. V usage is TRBV10-3 and J usage is TRBJ2-7, with TRBD1 matching 8 bases. The CDR3 extends over 14 amino acids. V gave up 6 bases and J gave up 6 bases; unmatched junction bases: 10. Germline CDR1 reads ENHRY; CDR2 reads SYGVKD. The CDR3 coding sequence is TGTGCCATCAGGGGGACAGGAGGCTTGCTCGAGCAGTACTTC. It encodes CAIRGTGGLLEQYF.

This clonotype was detected many times. This chain links TRBV7-9 with TRBJ1-5; D not certain. The V end was cut by 5 bases, the J end by 4 bases, with 15 bases between. The CDR3 runs 15 residues. CDR1 and CDR2 (germline): SEHNR, FQNEAQ (reference sequence). CDR3 nucleotide sequence: TGTGCCAGCAGCCCAATAGGGCCAGATAATCAGCCCCAGCATTTT. Its translation is CASSPIGPDNQPQHF.

This sequence joins TRBV7-8 and TRBJ2-2; D remains ambiguous. Germline CDR1 is SGHVS and CDR2 is FQNEAQ. This CDR3 contains 14 residues. V lost 5 bases to trimming and J lost 5 bases, with 12 bases between them. CDR3 bases: TGTGCCAGCAGCCCCGCCCGTTTGACCGGGGAGCTGTTTTTT. It translates to CASSPARLTGELFF.

This chain uses TRBV7-2 with TRBJ2-1; 13 bases are shared with TRBD2. V was clipped by 1 base and J by 8 bases; unmatched bases: 2. CDR1 is SGHTA and CDR2 is FQGNSA in the germline V gene. This CDR3 comprises 15 residues. The CDR3 loop is CASSLGLAGGDEQFF. CDR3 DNA sequence: TGTGCCAGCAGCTTAGGACTAGCGGGGGGAGATGAGCAGTTCTTC.

V usage is TRBV24-1 and J usage is TRBJ1-3; D gene unclear. This CDR3 region has 13 residues. Per germline, CDR1 KGHDR and CDR2 SFDVKD. Trimming pared 12 bases from V and 2 bases from J, leaving 13 bases between. CDR3 coding DNA: TGTGCCGTACCTGAGGGCACTGGAAACACCATATATTTT. Translation gives CAVPEGTGNTIYF.

This clonotype was counted between two and nine times. This chain connects TRBV4-1 to TRBJ1-3; D may be TRBD1 (5 bases). V lost 4 bases, J lost 0 bases, and 10 bases lay in between. Germline CDR1 reads MGHRA; CDR2 reads YSYEKL. The CDR3 runs to 15 residues. The CDR3, as DNA: TGCGCCAGCAGCCGTGTGACAGTCTCTGGAAACACCATATATTTT. Protein: CASSRVTVSGNTIYF.

A word on this clonotype: A much larger clone lies one base from this, so it may be a read error. This chain uses TRBV11-2 with TRBJ1-2; TRBD1 matches at 10 bases. The CDR3 is 15 amino acids. CDR1 and CDR2 from the germline V gene are SGHAT and FQNNGV. J lost 6 bases, V lost 7 bases, and 11 bases had no gene match. The CDR3 bases are TGTGCCAGCAACCCGACCGGGGACAGGGGCCATGGCTACACCTTC. This codes for CASNPTGDRGHGYTF.

The chain carries TRBV19 and TRBJ1-5; 9 positions agree with TRBD1. The CDR3 covers 18 residues. Trimming at V came to 6 bases and at J to 0 bases, leaving 12 bases not matched to a gene. Germline CDR1 is LNHDA and CDR2 is SQIVND (reference sequence). In DNA, the CDR3 is TGTGCCAGTAGACAAAAACAGGGGGCGCGGAGTAGCAATCAGCCCCAGCATTTT. Translation gives CASRQKQGARSSNQPQHF.

Ten or more counts support this clonotype. This chain links TRBV7-9 with TRBJ1-3; maybe TRBD1 (6 bases). The germline V gene encodes CDR1 SEHNR and CDR2 FQNEAQ (reference sequence). The CDR3 length is 14 residues. V lost 5 bases, J lost 2 bases, and 10 bases lay in between. The CDR3 DNA sequence: TGTGCCAGCAGCAGCAACAGGGCTGGAAACACCATATATTTT. As protein: CASSSNRAGNTIYF.